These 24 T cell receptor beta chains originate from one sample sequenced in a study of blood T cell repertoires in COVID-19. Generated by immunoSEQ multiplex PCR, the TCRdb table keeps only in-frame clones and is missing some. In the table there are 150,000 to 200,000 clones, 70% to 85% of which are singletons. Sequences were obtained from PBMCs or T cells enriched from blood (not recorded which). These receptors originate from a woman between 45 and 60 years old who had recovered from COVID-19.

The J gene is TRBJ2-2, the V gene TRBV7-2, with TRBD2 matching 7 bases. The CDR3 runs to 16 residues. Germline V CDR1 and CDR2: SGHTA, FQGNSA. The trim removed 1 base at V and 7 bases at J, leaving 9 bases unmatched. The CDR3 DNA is TGTGCCAGCAGCTTAGGGTGGGGCGGGAGCGGCGGGGAGCTGTTTTTT. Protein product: CASSLGWGGSGGELFF.

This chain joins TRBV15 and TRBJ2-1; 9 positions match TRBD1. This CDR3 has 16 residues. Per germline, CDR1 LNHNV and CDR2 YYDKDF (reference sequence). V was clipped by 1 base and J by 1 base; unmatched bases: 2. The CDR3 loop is CATSRGDRASYNEQFF. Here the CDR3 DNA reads TGTGCCACCAGCAGAGGGGACAGGGCATCCTACAATGAGCAGTTCTTC.

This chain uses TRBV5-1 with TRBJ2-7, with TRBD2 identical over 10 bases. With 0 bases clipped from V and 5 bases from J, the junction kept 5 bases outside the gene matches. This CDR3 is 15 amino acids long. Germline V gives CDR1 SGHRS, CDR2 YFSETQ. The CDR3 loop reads CASSLEVAGGNEQYF. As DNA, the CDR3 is TGCGCCAGCAGCTTGGAAGTAGCGGGAGGCAACGAGCAGTACTTC. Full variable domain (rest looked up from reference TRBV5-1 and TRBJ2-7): KAGVTQTPRYLIKTRGQQVTLSCSPISGHRSVSWYQQTPGQGLQFLFEYFSETQRNKGNFPGRFSGRQFSNSRSEMNVSTLELGDSALYLCASSLEVAGGNEQYFGPGTRLTVT.

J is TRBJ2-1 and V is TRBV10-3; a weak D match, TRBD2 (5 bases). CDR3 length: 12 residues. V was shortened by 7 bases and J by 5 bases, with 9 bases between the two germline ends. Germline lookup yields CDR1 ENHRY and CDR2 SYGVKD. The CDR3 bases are TGTGCCATCACGACTACAGACAATGAGCAGTTCTTC. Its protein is CAITTTDNEQFF.

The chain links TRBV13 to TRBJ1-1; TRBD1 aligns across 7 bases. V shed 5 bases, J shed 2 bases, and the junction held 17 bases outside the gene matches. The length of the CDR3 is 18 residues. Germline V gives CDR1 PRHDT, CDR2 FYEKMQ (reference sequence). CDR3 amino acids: CASSADRARGLTNTEAFF. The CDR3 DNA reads TGTGCCAGCAGCGCGGACCGTGCCAGGGGGTTAACTAACACTGAAGCTTTCTTT.

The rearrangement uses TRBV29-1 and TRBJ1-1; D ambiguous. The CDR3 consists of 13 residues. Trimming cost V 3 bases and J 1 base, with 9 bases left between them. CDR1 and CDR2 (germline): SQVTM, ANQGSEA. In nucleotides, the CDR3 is TGCAGCGTTGACGGACTGAAGAACACTGAAGCTTTCTTT. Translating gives CSVDGLKNTEAFF. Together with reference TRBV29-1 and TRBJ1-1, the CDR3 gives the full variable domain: SAVISQKPSRDICQRGTSLTIQCQVDSQVTMMFWYRQQPGQSLTLIATANQGSEATYESGFVIDKFPISRPNLTFSTLTVSNMSPEDSSIYLCSVDGLKNTEAFFGQGTRLTVV.

The chain's CDR3 is CATSYEQYF. The CDR3 DNA reads TGTGCCACGTCCTACGAGCAGTACTTC. This chain uses TRBV12-3 or TRBV12-4 with TRBJ2-7; D is unclear. Trimming shortened V by 10 bases and J by 1 base, and 2 bases separated the two germline ends. The CDR3 has 9 residues.

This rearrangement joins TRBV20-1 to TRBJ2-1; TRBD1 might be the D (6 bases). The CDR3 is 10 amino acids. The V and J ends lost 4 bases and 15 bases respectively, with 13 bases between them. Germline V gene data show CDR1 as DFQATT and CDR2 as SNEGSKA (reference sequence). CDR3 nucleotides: TGCAGTGCTACAGGGGTAGTGCCGTTCTTC. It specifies CSATGVVPFF.

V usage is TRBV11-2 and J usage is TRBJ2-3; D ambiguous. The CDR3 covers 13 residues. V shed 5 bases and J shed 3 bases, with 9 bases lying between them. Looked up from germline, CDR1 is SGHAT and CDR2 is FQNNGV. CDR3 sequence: CASSGEVTDTQYF. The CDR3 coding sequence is TGTGCCAGCAGCGGTGAGGTAACAGATACGCAGTATTTT.

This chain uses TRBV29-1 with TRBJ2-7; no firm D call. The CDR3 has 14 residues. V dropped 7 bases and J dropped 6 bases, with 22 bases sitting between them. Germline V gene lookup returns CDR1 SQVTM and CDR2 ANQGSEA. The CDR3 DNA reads TGCAGCGAATTGAACGGTTTTTTTTTACGCGAGCAGTACTTC. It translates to CSELNGFFLREQYF.

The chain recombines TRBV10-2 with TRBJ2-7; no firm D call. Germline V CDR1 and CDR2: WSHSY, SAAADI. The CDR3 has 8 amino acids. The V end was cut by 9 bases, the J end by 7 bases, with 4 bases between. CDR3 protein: CARREQYF. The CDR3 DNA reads TGCGCCAGGAGAGAGCAGTACTTC.

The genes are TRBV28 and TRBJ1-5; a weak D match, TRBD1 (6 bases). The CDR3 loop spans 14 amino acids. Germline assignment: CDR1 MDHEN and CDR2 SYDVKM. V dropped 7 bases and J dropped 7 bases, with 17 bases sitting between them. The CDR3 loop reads CASTHGGASQPQHF. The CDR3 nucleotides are TGTGCCAGCACCCACGGGGGGGCAAGCCAGCCCCAGCATTTT.

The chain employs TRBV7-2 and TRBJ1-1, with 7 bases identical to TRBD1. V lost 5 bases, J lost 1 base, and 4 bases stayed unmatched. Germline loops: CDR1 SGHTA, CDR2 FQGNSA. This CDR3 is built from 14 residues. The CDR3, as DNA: TGTGCCAGCAGCCCGGACAGGTCGAACACTGAAGCTTTCTTT. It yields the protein CASSPDRSNTEAFF.

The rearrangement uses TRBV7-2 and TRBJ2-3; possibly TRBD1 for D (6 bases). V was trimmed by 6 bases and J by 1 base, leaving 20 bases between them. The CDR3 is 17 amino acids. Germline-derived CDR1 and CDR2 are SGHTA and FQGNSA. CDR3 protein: CASRLQKGVRGTDTQYF. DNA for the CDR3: TGTGCCAGCAGACTACAAAAGGGGGTCCGGGGCACAGATACGCAGTATTTT.

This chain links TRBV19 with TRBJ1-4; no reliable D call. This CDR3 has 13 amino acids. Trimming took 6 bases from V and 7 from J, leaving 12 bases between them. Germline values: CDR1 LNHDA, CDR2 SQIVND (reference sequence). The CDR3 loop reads CASSNNGGEKLFF. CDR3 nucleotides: TGTGCCAGTAGCAACAACGGCGGTGAAAAACTGTTTTTT.

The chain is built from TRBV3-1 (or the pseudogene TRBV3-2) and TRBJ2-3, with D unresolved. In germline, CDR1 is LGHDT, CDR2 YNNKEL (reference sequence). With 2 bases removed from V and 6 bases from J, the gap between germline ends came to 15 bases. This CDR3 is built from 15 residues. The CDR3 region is CASSQIHAARDTQYF. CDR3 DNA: TGTGCCAGCAGCCAAATCCACGCCGCTCGGGATACGCAGTATTTT.

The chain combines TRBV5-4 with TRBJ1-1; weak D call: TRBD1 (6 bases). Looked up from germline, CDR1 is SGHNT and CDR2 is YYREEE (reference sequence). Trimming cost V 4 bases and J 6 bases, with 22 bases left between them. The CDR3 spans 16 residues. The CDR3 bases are TGTGCCAGCAGCGTTGCAGGGGTCCTGAGCCGCTCTGAAGCTTTCTTT. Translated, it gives CASSVAGVLSRSEAFF. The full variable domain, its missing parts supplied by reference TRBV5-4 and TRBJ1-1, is ETGVTQSPTHLIKTRGQQVTLRCSSQSGHNTVSWYQQALGQGPQFIFQYYREEENGRGNFPPRFSGLQFPNYSSELNVNALELDDSALYLCASSVAGVLSRSEAFFGQGTRLTVV.

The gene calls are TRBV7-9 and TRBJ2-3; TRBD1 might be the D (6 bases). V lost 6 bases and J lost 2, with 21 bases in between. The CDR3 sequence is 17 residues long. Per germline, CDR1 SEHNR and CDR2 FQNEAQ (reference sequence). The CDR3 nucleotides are TGTGCCAGCAGTTCAATCCTGACAGGTTCTACCACAGATACGCAGTATTTT. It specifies CASSSILTGSTTDTQYF.

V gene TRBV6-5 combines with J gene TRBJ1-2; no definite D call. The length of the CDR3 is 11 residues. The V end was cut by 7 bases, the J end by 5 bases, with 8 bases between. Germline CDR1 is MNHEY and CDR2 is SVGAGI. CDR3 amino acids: CASMDWYGYTF. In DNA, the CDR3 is TGTGCCAGCATGGACTGGTATGGCTACACCTTC.

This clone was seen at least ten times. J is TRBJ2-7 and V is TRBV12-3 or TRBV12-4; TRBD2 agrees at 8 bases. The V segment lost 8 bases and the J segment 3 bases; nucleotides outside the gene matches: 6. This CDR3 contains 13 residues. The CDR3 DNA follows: TGTGCCAGCGGACTAGCAGTGGACTACGAGCAGTACTTC. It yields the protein CASGLAVDYEQYF.

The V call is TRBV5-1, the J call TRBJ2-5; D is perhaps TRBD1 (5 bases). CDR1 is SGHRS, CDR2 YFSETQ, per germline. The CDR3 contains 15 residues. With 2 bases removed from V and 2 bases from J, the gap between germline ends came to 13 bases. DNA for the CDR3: TGCGCCAGCAGCTTCAGGGCGGCAGCTCAAGAGACCCAGTACTTC. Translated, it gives CASSFRAAAQETQYF.

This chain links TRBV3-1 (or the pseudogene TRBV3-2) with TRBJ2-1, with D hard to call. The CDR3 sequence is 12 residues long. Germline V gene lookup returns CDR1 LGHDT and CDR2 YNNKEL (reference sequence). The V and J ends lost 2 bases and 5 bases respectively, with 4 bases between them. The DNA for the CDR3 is TGTGCCAGCAGCCAATATCACAATGAGCAGTTCTTC. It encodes CASSQYHNEQFF.

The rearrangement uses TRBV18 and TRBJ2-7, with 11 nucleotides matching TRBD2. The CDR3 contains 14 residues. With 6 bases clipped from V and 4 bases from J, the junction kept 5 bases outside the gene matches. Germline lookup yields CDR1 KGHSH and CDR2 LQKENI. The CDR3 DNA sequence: TGTGCCAGCTCGTCCGGGACTAGCGGTTACGAGCAGTACTTC. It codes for CASSSGTSGYEQYF.

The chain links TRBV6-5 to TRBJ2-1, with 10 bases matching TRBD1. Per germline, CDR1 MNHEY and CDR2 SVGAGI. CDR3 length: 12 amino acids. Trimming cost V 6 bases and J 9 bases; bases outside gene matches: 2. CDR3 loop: CASRGQGGEQFF. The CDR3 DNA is TGTGCCAGCAGAGGACAGGGGGGTGAGCAGTTCTTC.